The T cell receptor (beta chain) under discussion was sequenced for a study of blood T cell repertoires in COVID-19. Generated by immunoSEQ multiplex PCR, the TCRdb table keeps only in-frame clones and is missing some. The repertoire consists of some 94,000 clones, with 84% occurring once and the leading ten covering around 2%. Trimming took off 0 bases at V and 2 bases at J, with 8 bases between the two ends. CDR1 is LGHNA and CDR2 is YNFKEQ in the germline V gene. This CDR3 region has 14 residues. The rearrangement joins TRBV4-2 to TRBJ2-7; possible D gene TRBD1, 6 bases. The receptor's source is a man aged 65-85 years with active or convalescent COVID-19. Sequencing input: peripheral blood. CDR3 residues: CASSQDRGTYEQYF. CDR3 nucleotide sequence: TGTGCCAGCAGCCAAGACAGGGGAACCTACGAGCAGTACTTC.